These 30 T cell receptor beta chains were sequenced from one sample in a study of blood T cell repertoires in COVID-19. Generated by immunoSEQ multiplex PCR, the TCRdb table keeps only in-frame clones and is missing some. The repertoire consists of 200,000 or so clones, with 65% to 85% occurring once and the leading ten covering around 16%. The sequenced sample was peripheral blood. The receptors were gathered from a man aged 55-75 years with active or convalescent COVID-19.

This clone was detected only a few times. J is TRBJ2-3 and V is TRBV10-3, with D perhaps TRBD1 (5 bases). The ends were cut back, 1 base at V and 2 bases at J, with 10 bases in the middle. This CDR3 is built from 15 residues. Germline values: CDR1 ENHRY, CDR2 SYGVKD. CDR3 in amino acids: CAISEYGHTTDTQYF. The CDR3 nucleotides are TGTGCCATCAGTGAGTACGGACACACCACAGATACGCAGTATTTT.

The chain is built from TRBV28 and TRBJ2-3; maybe TRBD2 (6 bases). The CDR3 consists of 16 residues. Germline V gene lookup returns CDR1 MDHEN and CDR2 SYDVKM. Between the trimmed V and J ends, which lost 6 bases and 1 base, there was a span of 17 bases. The CDR3 nucleotides are TGTGCCAGCAGACGCCGTCCTAGCGCAGGCACAGATACGCAGTATTTT. It is translated as CASRRRPSAGTDTQYF.

This clone was recorded at least ten times. The chain carries TRBV6-5 and TRBJ2-7; no firm D call. The germline V and J ends were trimmed by 8 bases and 4 bases, with 12 bases remaining between them. The V gene's germline CDR1 is MNHEY and CDR2 SVGAGI. The CDR3 has 12 amino acids. In nucleotides, the CDR3 is TGTGCCAGCGGCAGACGGGTTTACGAGCAGTACTTC. Protein sequence: CASGRRVYEQYF.

There are a few counts of this clone. The CDR3 here is CASSSDLSPGTQYF. The CDR3 DNA reads TGTGCCAGCAGCTCCGATTTGAGCCCCGGGACCCAGTACTTC. The chain combines TRBV5-6 with TRBJ2-5; D is uncertain. Trimming cost V 3 bases and J 7 bases, with 16 bases left between them. Germline CDR1 SGHDT, CDR2 YYEEEE. The CDR3 is 14 residues long.

This clone was seen a few times. The rearrangement joins TRBV3-1 (or the pseudogene TRBV3-2) to TRBJ1-5; D gene unclear. CDR1 and CDR2 (germline): LGHDT, YNNKEL (reference sequence). Trimming pared 4 bases from V and 2 bases from J, leaving 12 bases between. The CDR3 totals 15 residues. CDR3 sequence: CASSPTPTGNQPQHF. CDR3 coding DNA: TGTGCCAGCAGCCCGACACCGACGGGCAATCAGCCCCAGCATTTT.

The CDR3 sequence: CASSFGTGQYNEQFF. The CDR3 region has the DNA TGTGCCAGCAGCTTTGGGACAGGGCAATACAATGAGCAGTTCTTC. V is TRBV11-3 and J is TRBJ2-1, with 9 bases that match TRBD1. Germline CDR1 reads SGHNT; CDR2 reads YENEEA. The CDR3 consists of 15 residues. With 3 bases clipped from V and 4 bases from J, the junction kept 4 bases outside the gene matches.

The chain has TRBV2 and TRBJ1-2, with 7 bases that match TRBD1. Germline loops: CDR1 SNHLY, CDR2 FYNNEI. The CDR3 is made up of 14 amino acids. V shed 5 bases, J shed 6 bases, and the junction held 9 bases outside the gene matches. The CDR3 here is CASSYRGRGDGYTF. The CDR3 bases are TGTGCCAGCAGTTACAGGGGAAGGGGGGATGGCTACACCTTC. Looking up the rest from reference TRBV2 and TRBJ1-2 gives the full variable domain: EPEVTQTPSHQVTQMGQEVILRCVPISNHLYFYWYRQILGQKVEFLVSFYNNEISEKSEIFDDQFSVERPDGSNFTLKIRSTKLEDSAMYFCASSYRGRGDGYTFGSGTRLTVV.

This clone has only one observation. The chain recombines TRBV7-8 with TRBJ2-1; 8 bases align to TRBD1. The CDR3 runs 15 residues. V was clipped by 4 bases and J by 3 bases; unmatched bases: 5. From germline, CDR1 is SGHVS and CDR2 FQNEAQ. The CDR3 sequence: CASSSGQVNYNEQFF. DNA of the CDR3: TGTGCCAGCAGCTCGGGACAGGTGAACTACAATGAGCAGTTCTTC.

The V gene is TRBV9, the J gene TRBJ1-5; D possibly corresponds to TRBD1 (6 bases). The CDR3 is 14 residues long. Germline lookup yields CDR1 SGDLS and CDR2 YYNGEE. V lost 3 bases and J lost 7, with 14 bases in between. CDR3 sequence reads: CASSATGFRQPQHF. The DNA of the CDR3 is TGTGCCAGCAGCGCAACAGGGTTCCGACAGCCCCAGCATTTT.

The rearrangement uses TRBV7-9 and TRBJ2-7; D is unresolved. The CDR3 has 15 residues. V lost 4 bases to trimming and J lost 6 bases, with 19 bases between them. CDR1 and CDR2 (germline): SEHNR, FQNEAQ (reference sequence). For the CDR3, the DNA is TGTGCCAGCAGCTCCATTCAAGGCCAGGATACCGAGCAGTACTTC. It specifies CASSSIQGQDTEQYF. Filled out from reference TRBV7-9 and TRBJ2-7, the complete variable domain reads DTGVSQNPRHKITKRGQNVTFRCDPISEHNRLYWYRQTLGQGPEFLTYFQNEAQLEKSRLLSDRFSAERPKGSFSTLEIQRTEQGDSAMYLCASSSIQGQDTEQYFGPGTRLTVT.

The J gene is TRBJ1-6, the V gene TRBV27; D unresolved. Deletions cut 6 bases from V and 0 bases from J, with 9 bases between. This CDR3 has 15 amino acids. CDR1 MNHEY and CDR2 SMNVEV come from the germline V gene (reference sequence). The CDR3 coding sequence is TGTGCCAGCAGAGGGAGAGGCTCCTATAATTCACCCCTCCACTTT. Protein: CASRGRGSYNSPLHF.

The rearrangement joins TRBV3-1 (or the pseudogene TRBV3-2) to TRBJ1-5; TRBD1 matches at 7 bases. The ends lost 4 bases at V and 7 bases at J; junction bases unmatched: 4. Per germline, CDR1 LGHDT and CDR2 YNNKEL (reference sequence). This CDR3 comprises 13 residues. The CDR3 DNA reads as TGTGCCAGCAGCCTACAGGGGTGGCAGCCCCAGCATTTT. Residues: CASSLQGWQPQHF.

The genes are TRBV7-2 and TRBJ1-3, with D tentatively TRBD1 (6 bases). The CDR3 consists of 15 residues. CDR1 is SGHTA and CDR2 is FQGNSA in the germline V gene. V lost 6 bases, J lost 3 bases, and 15 bases lay in between. For the CDR3, the DNA is TGTGCCAGCAGGTCCACAGGGCACCTTGGAAACACCATATATTTT. Protein: CASRSTGHLGNTIYF. Full variable domain (rest looked up from reference TRBV7-2 and TRBJ1-3): GAGVSQSPSNKVTEKGKDVELRCDPISGHTALYWYRQSLGQGLEFLIYFQGNSAPDKSGLPSDRFSAERTGGSVSTLTIQRTQQEDSAVYLCASRSTGHLGNTIYFGEGSWLTVV.

The gene calls are TRBV11-2 and TRBJ2-7, with D maybe TRBD1 (5 bases). This CDR3 contains 13 residues. V was pared by 1 base and J by 4 bases, with 8 bases between. Germline CDR1 is SGHAT and CDR2 is FQNNGV. CDR3 protein: CASSLGAGYEQYF. The CDR3 nucleotides are TGTGCCAGCAGCTTAGGCGCAGGGTACGAGCAGTACTTC. The variable domain in full, with the rest retrieved from reference TRBV11-2 and TRBJ2-7, is EAGVAQSPRYKIIEKRQSVAFWCNPISGHATLYWYQQILGQGPKLLIQFQNNGVVDDSQLPKDRFSAERLKGVDSTLKIQPAKLEDSAVYLCASSLGAGYEQYFGPGTRLTVT.

This clone was seen a few times. The CDR3 here is CASLMDRDSDTQYF. In DNA, the CDR3 is TGTGCCAGCTTAATGGACAGGGATTCAGATACGCAGTATTTT. The chain has TRBV2 and TRBJ2-3; 8 positions agree with TRBD1. This CDR3 is 14 amino acids long. Germline loops: CDR1 SNHLY, CDR2 FYNNEI. V trimming: 8 bases; J trimming: 4 bases; junction bases outside the gene matches: 8.

The rearrangement links TRBV7-3 to TRBJ2-1, with 8 bases identical to TRBD2. With V trimmed by 5 bases and J by 8 bases, 11 bases remained unmatched. This CDR3 has 15 amino acids. Looked up from germline, CDR1 is SGHTA and CDR2 is FQGTGA. The CDR3 coding sequence is TGTGCCAGCAGCCGGGGGGGAGCGGGAACTGATGAGCAGTTCTTC. Encoded protein: CASSRGGAGTDEQFF.

The rearrangement links TRBV3-1 (or the pseudogene TRBV3-2) to TRBJ2-3; D is undetermined. This CDR3 comprises 11 residues. Germline V gene lookup returns CDR1 LGHDT and CDR2 YNNKEL (reference sequence). V lost 4 bases and J 6 bases, leaving 5 bases between the germline ends. The CDR3 protein is CASSRQDTQYF. CDR3 sequence (DNA): TGTGCCAGCAGCCGCCAGGATACGCAGTATTTT.

The rearrangement uses TRBV29-1 and TRBJ1-1; D is unclear. Germline CDR1 reads SQVTM; CDR2 reads ANQGSEA. Trimming removed 7 bases at V and 1 base at J, with 13 bases between. This CDR3 has 13 amino acids. The CDR3 bases are TGCAGCGCCGATAATCCAGAGAACACTGAAGCTTTCTTT. Translating it yields CSADNPENTEAFF.

This sequence joins TRBV5-4 and TRBJ2-1; possibly TRBD1 for D (6 bases). V was shortened by 2 bases and J by 4 bases, with 13 bases between the two germline ends. Germline V gene data show CDR1 as SGHNT and CDR2 as YYREEE (reference sequence). CDR3 length equals 15 residues. CDR3 region: CASSFGRGSYNEQFF. The DNA for the CDR3 is TGTGCCAGCAGCTTCGGTAGGGGGTCATACAATGAGCAGTTCTTC. The full variable domain, rest sourced from reference TRBV5-4 and TRBJ2-1, is ETGVTQSPTHLIKTRGQQVTLRCSSQSGHNTVSWYQQALGQGPQFIFQYYREEENGRGNFPPRFSGLQFPNYSSELNVNALELDDSALYLCASSFGRGSYNEQFFGPGTRLTVL.

V gene TRBV19 combines with J gene TRBJ2-2; a possible D gene is TRBD2 (6 bases). CDR1 and CDR2 from the germline V gene are LNHDA and SQIVND (reference sequence). V lost 6 bases and J lost 6, with 14 bases in between. The CDR3 spans 14 residues. For the CDR3, the DNA is TGTGCCAGTAGCAGGGAGGACAACGCCGGGGAGCTGTTTTTT. Its protein product is CASSREDNAGELFF.

This clone was seen a handful of times. Other DNA sequences in this sample translate to the same CDR3. The rearrangement joins TRBV5-1 to TRBJ1-1, with D possibly matching TRBD1 (5 bases). Germline CDR1 is SGHRS and CDR2 is YFSETQ. Trimming cost V 7 bases and J 1 base, with 8 bases left between them. The CDR3 length is 12 residues. The DNA for the CDR3 is TGCGCCAGCGGCAGGGAGAACACTGAAGCTTTCTTT. Its protein product is CASGRENTEAFF.

The V gene is TRBV5-6, the J gene TRBJ1-1; 9 nucleotides line up with TRBD1. With 5 bases clipped from V and 1 base from J, the junction kept 12 bases outside the gene matches. The CDR3 contains 17 residues. Germline V gene data show CDR1 as SGHDT and CDR2 as YYEEEE. The CDR3, as DNA: TGTGCCAGCAGACCCTTACGGACGGGACAGGGGAACACTGAAGCTTTCTTT. This translates into CASRPLRTGQGNTEAFF.

The chain recombines TRBV5-5 with TRBJ2-1, with D hard to call. The V gene lost 3 bases and the J gene lost 3 bases, with 10 bases spanning the gap. The length of the CDR3 is 14 residues. CDR1 is SGHKS, CDR2 YYEKEE, per germline (reference sequence). CDR3 DNA sequence: TGTGCCAGCAGCTCTGAAGGAGTCTACAATGAGCAGTTCTTC. This codes for CASSSEGVYNEQFF.

This clone was counted many times. This chain links TRBV5-1 with TRBJ2-3; the D is unclear. The CDR3 covers 15 residues. Germline loops: CDR1 SGHRS, CDR2 YFSETQ. With 1 base removed from V and 2 bases from J, the gap between germline ends came to 11 bases. CDR3 sequence: CASSLKSSNTDTQYF. CDR3 nucleotides: TGCGCCAGCAGCTTGAAGTCCAGTAACACAGATACGCAGTATTTT.

The chain carries TRBV6-5 and TRBJ2-3; TRBD2 aligns across 8 bases. This CDR3 has 16 residues. Losses at the gene ends were 0 bases for V and 4 bases for J; bases not matched to a gene: 6. Germline V gene data show CDR1 as MNHEY and CDR2 as SVGAGI. As DNA, the CDR3 is TGTGCCAGCAGTTACTCGAACGGACTAGCTTCAGATACGCAGTATTTT. As protein: CASSYSNGLASDTQYF.

J is TRBJ2-1 and V is TRBV16; 8 nucleotides align to TRBD2. V was clipped by 1 base and J by 8 bases; unmatched bases: 10. CDR1 and CDR2 (germline): KGHSY, FQNENV. The CDR3 length is 16 residues. The CDR3 coding sequence is TGTGCCAGCAGCCAATTAGGTAGCGGGATCGGCGATGAGCAGTTCTTC. It is translated as CASSQLGSGIGDEQFF.

This clone appeared a single time. The chain recombines TRBV24-1 with TRBJ2-5; 9 nucleotides align to TRBD2. V gave up 5 bases and J gave up 2 bases; unmatched junction bases: 5. There are 15 residues in the CDR3. The germline V gene encodes CDR1 KGHDR and CDR2 SFDVKD. CDR3 sequence reads: CATSASSGVQETQYF. The DNA for the CDR3 is TGTGCCACCAGTGCATCTAGCGGGGTACAAGAGACCCAGTACTTC.

The chain carries TRBV2 and TRBJ2-7; D not resolved. Germline loops: CDR1 SNHLY, CDR2 FYNNEI. Trimming cost V 11 bases and J 0 bases, with 11 bases left between them. There are 12 residues in the CDR3. DNA of the CDR3: TGTGCCGGTAGTGATATCTCCTACGAGCAGTACTTC. It encodes CAGSDISYEQYF.

The V call is TRBV5-1, the J call TRBJ2-1; D is perhaps TRBD2 (5 bases). The germline V gene has CDR1 SGHRS and CDR2 YFSETQ. The CDR3 length is 14 residues. Trimming left V 0 bases short and J 3 bases short, with 7 bases between. The CDR3 loop is CASSLEAVYNEQFF. CDR3 nucleotides: TGCGCCAGCAGCTTGGAAGCGGTCTACAATGAGCAGTTCTTC.

The rearrangement uses TRBV2 and TRBJ2-2; no firm D call. Germline-derived CDR1 and CDR2 are SNHLY and FYNNEI. The CDR3 length is 14 residues. V lost 3 bases to trimming and J lost 2 bases, with 7 bases between them. CDR3 region: CASSDRVNTGELFF. The CDR3 DNA reads as TGTGCCAGCAGTGACCGAGTAAACACCGGGGAGCTGTTTTTT. Full variable domain (outside the CDR3, taken from reference TRBV2 and TRBJ2-2): EPEVTQTPSHQVTQMGQEVILRCVPISNHLYFYWYRQILGQKVEFLVSFYNNEISEKSEIFDDQFSVERPDGSNFTLKIRSTKLEDSAMYFCASSDRVNTGELFFGEGSRLTVL.